This record looks at one TCR beta chain sequence and its context. This CDR3 region has 12 residues. V was clipped by 3 bases and J by 5 bases, with 7 bases between them. The data were taken from a study of blood T cell repertoires in COVID-19. Across the whole study: The cDNA or gDNA used as material had been derived from T cells, B-cell-depleted T cells, or PBMCs.

Sequencing used immunoSEQ multiplex PCR; TCRdb keeps in-frame clones, though not all of them. The repertoire holds roughly 110,000 clones, with roughly four fifths as singletons. Sample: peripheral blood. The chain couples TRBV12-3 or TRBV12-4 to TRBJ1-1; D remains unclear. This TCR came from a man aged 65-85 years with acute or convalescent COVID-19. CDR3 sequence (DNA): TGTGCCAGCAGTTTCACCAGAACTGAAGCTTTCTTT. This sequence encodes CASSFTRTEAFF.